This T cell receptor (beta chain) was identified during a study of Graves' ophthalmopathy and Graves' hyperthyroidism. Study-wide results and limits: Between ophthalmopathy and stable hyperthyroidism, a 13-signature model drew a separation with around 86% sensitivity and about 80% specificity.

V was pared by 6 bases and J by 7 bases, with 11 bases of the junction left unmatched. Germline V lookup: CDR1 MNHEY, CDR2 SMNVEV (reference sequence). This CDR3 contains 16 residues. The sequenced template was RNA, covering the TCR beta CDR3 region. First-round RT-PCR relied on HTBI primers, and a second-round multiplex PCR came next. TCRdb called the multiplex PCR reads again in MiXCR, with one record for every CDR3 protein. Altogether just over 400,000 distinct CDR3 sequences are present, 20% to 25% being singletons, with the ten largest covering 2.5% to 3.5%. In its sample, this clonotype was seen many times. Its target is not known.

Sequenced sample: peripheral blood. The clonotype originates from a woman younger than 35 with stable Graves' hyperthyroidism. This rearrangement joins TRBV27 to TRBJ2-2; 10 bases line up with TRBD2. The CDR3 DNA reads TGTGCCAGCAGCAAAGGAGCGGGAGGGCTATTCGGGGAGCTGTTTTTT. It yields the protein CASSKGAGGLFGELFF.